This section outlines one T cell receptor (beta chain) sequence together with its context. The antigen remains unidentified. These data come from a study of OX40 agonist ivuxolimab in advanced cancers. Overall study findings and caveats: Partial responders at 0.1-3.0 mg/kg had among the lowest clonal expansion. The mean number of expanded clones was higher in CD8+ T cells than in CD4+.

Profiling relied on immunoSEQ multiplex PCR, and the TCRdb table lists in-frame clones only, not all of them. The table has 81,000 or so clones, approximately 90% seen once. The specimen comprised CD4+ or CD8+ T cells sorted from blood, sampled in a trial of the OX40 agonist ivuxolimab. The origin of this receptor is an adult with an advanced solid tumor such as melanoma, head and neck, liver or kidney cancer.

The chain's CDR3 is CASSLALAGADTQYF. The CDR3 nucleotides read TGTGCCAGCAGCTTAGCACTAGCGGGGGCAGATACGCAGTATTTT. The J gene is TRBJ2-3, the V gene TRBV7-2; 11 bases agree with TRBD2. The CDR3 sequence is 15 residues long. Germline V gives CDR1 SGHTA, CDR2 FQGNSA. Trimming cost V 0 bases and J 4 bases; bases outside gene matches: 0.